The 10 T cell receptor beta chains below were found in one sample sequenced in a study of cytomegalovirus exposure and HLA in healthy donors (dated by TCRdb to about 2017). Library prep was done by the immunoSEQ multiplex PCR assay. A mixture of 60 forward primers for TCR Vbeta segments and 13 reverse primers for TCR Jbeta segments was used in the multiplex PCR. The table was pulled from immuneACCESS by TCRdb, which kept in-frame rearrangements only. Such tables lose some clones; where checked, under half of the loss comes from unresolved V genes, and the rest has no known cause. This sample gives about 210,000 clones in total; 80% to 90% of them show up just once. Approximately 1.8% of the sample is held by the ten biggest clonotypes. Material: PBMCs. The receptors were sampled from a man aged 35-49 years in good health and CMV-seropositive.

V is TRBV5-4 and J is TRBJ2-7; tentatively, D is TRBD1 (5 bases). The CDR3 contains 15 residues. Trimming removed 1 base at V and 0 bases at J, with 11 bases between. Germline V gene lookup returns CDR1 SGHNT and CDR2 YYREEE (reference sequence). The CDR3 sequence: CASSLSGRGSYEQYF. CDR3 coding DNA: TGTGCCAGCAGCTTGAGTGGTAGGGGCTCCTACGAGCAGTACTTC.

The rearrangement uses TRBV7-9 and TRBJ1-4; D ambiguous. The CDR3 spans 11 residues. The germline V gene has CDR1 SEHNR and CDR2 FQNEAQ (reference sequence). Between the trimmed V and J ends, which lost 7 bases and 5 bases, there was a span of 5 bases. This CDR3 is CASTPNEKLFF. The CDR3, as DNA: TGTGCCAGCACCCCAAATGAAAAACTGTTTTTT.

The J gene is TRBJ1-5, the V gene TRBV5-1, with 8 nucleotides matching TRBD1. V lost 4 bases, J lost 7 bases, and 7 bases stayed unmatched. The germline V gene has CDR1 SGHRS and CDR2 YFSETQ. The CDR3 runs 14 residues. In DNA form, the CDR3 reads TGCGCCAGCAGCCCTGAGGGGGACAGGCAGCCCCAGCATTTT. The encoded protein is CASSPEGDRQPQHF.

The chain couples TRBV9 to TRBJ2-7; 11 bases fit TRBD2. The CDR3 runs to 16 residues. V lost 0 bases, J lost 5 bases, and 7 bases stayed unmatched. CDR1 and CDR2 (germline): SGDLS, YYNGEE. The CDR3 is CASSVEESSGRDEQYF. The CDR3 nucleotides are TGTGCCAGCAGCGTAGAAGAGAGTAGCGGGAGGGACGAGCAGTACTTC.

This chain uses TRBV6-1 with TRBJ2-7; 11 bases line up with TRBD2. Trimming took 3 bases from V and 3 from J; bases not matched to a gene: 7. Germline lookup yields CDR1 MNHNS and CDR2 SASEGT. CDR3 length equals 16 residues. The DNA for the CDR3 is TGTGCCAGCAGTGATCTCACTAGCGGGAGTATCTACGAGCAGTACTTC. Residues: CASSDLTSGSIYEQYF.

This clone has just a few counts. The genes are TRBV5-1 and TRBJ2-1; the match to TRBD2 covers 7 bases. The V gene's germline CDR1 is SGHRS and CDR2 YFSETQ. CDR3 length: 14 amino acids. The V and J ends lost 0 bases and 7 bases, in that order; junction bases with no gene match: 4. The CDR3 region is CASSLASGRNEQFF. CDR3 DNA sequence: TGCGCCAGCAGCTTGGCTAGCGGCAGGAATGAGCAGTTCTTC.

This rearrangement joins TRBV30 to TRBJ1-6, with 9 bases that match TRBD1. The germline V gene encodes CDR1 GTSNPN and CDR2 SVGIG (reference sequence). V shed 5 bases and J 7 bases; nucleotides not matched to a gene: 3. This CDR3 is 13 amino acids long. The CDR3 here is CAWSGQGNSPLHF. The CDR3 DNA sequence: TGTGCCTGGTCGGGACAGGGAAATTCACCCCTCCACTTT.

This clone has just a few counts. The rearrangement links TRBV28 to TRBJ2-3; 8 nucleotides line up with TRBD1. V shed 3 bases and J 4 bases; nucleotides not matched to a gene: 3. Germline-derived CDR1 and CDR2 are MDHEN and SYDVKM. There are 14 residues in the CDR3. CDR3 DNA: TGTGCCAGCAGTTTGCAGGGGGCGTCAGATACGCAGTATTTT. Translating it yields CASSLQGASDTQYF.

This clone was found once. This rearrangement joins TRBV9 to TRBJ2-1; 10 bases are a match to TRBD2. CDR3 size: 16 residues. Per the germline V gene, CDR1 is SGDLS and CDR2 is YYNGEE. The V and J ends lost 3 bases and 2 bases, in that order; junction bases with no gene match: 5. Here the CDR3 DNA reads TGTGCCAGCAGCGACCAAGCGGGAGGGCCCTACAATGAGCAGTTCTTC. Translation gives CASSDQAGGPYNEQFF.

J is TRBJ1-3 and V is TRBV6-5; D is undetermined. Germline V gene data show CDR1 as MNHEY and CDR2 as SVGAGI. With 2 bases removed from V and 5 bases from J, the gap between germline ends came to 16 bases. The CDR3 has 16 residues. The DNA for the CDR3 is TGTGCCAGCAGTTACGCTGAACAGCTCGGGAGAAACACCATATATTTT. It is translated as CASSYAEQLGRNTIYF.